The clone carrying this TCR beta chain was detected a few times. The target antigen is unknown. cDNA libraries of TCR beta carried unique molecular identifiers. Each batch of roughly 0.9 to 10 million T cells produced some 500,000 cDNA molecules. TCRdb recomputed calls from the PCR reads with MiXCR, one row per CDR3 protein. Of approximately 570,000 distinct CDR3 sequences listed, about 40% are singletons. The sample comes from a study of post-analysis software for immune sequencing data. Looking at the study overall: Clinical courses comprised relapsing-remitting, secondary progressive and progressive-relapsing multiple sclerosis.

Study-wide results and limits: The five TRBV segments detected at higher frequency in patients than in controls included TRBV5-6, TRBV5-1 and TRBV20-1. Clustering by F measure revealed strong co-clustering among samples prepared together in one batch.

V lost 2 bases to trimming and J lost 11 bases, with 19 bases between them. Germline V gives CDR1 SGHKS, CDR2 YYEKEE (reference sequence). This CDR3 spans 14 amino acids. The V gene is TRBV5-5, the J gene TRBJ2-5, with a possible D match to TRBD1 (6 bases). The sequenced material came from blood. This TCR derives from a girl aged 10 to 17 with multiple sclerosis. The CDR3 DNA sequence: TGTGCCAGCAGCTTTCAGCTCCGGGACAATGAGCAGTACTTC. This translates into CASSFQLRDNEQYF.